What follows are 22 T cell receptor beta chains derived from one specimen sequenced in a study of cytomegalovirus exposure and HLA in healthy donors (dated by TCRdb to the late 2010s). The method behind the library was the immunoSEQ multiplex PCR assay. The multiplex PCR relied on a mix of 60 forward primers for TCR Vbeta segments and 13 reverse primers for TCR Jbeta segments. TCRdb re-hosts the immuneACCESS table, in-frame sequences only. Its copies lack some clones; in the studies checked, an unresolved V gene accounts for under half of them, and the cause for the rest is not known. The sample contains about 190,000 clones, 75% to 85% of them found a single time. Roughly an eighth of the sample comes from the top ten. The sample consisted of PBMCs. The source of these receptors is a woman younger than 45 in good health and CMV-seropositive.

This clone was counted only a few times. This chain links TRBV6-1 with TRBJ2-3; 12 positions match TRBD2. The CDR3 has 14 residues. Germline lookup yields CDR1 MNHNS and CDR2 SASEGT. V dropped 8 bases and J dropped 2; count of bases not matched to a gene: 2. CDR3 region: CASASGGDTDTQYF. DNA for the CDR3: TGTGCCAGCGCTAGCGGGGGGGACACAGATACGCAGTATTTT.

This chain uses TRBV7-9 with TRBJ2-5; a weak D match, TRBD2 (5 bases). Trimming cost V 4 bases and J 4 bases, with 16 bases left between them. The length of the CDR3 is 15 residues. CDR1 SEHNR and CDR2 FQNEAQ come from the germline V gene (reference sequence). As DNA, the CDR3 is TGTGCCAGCAGCTCCACGGCCGTGCGGGTAGAGACCCAGTACTTC. This gives the protein CASSSTAVRVETQYF. The full variable domain, its missing parts supplied by reference TRBV7-9 and TRBJ2-5, is DTGVSQNPRHKITKRGQNVTFRCDPISEHNRLYWYRQTLGQGPEFLTYFQNEAQLEKSRLLSDRFSAERPKGSFSTLEIQRTEQGDSAMYLCASSSTAVRVETQYFGPGTRLLVL.

The rearrangement uses TRBV19 and TRBJ1-3; 7 nucleotides agree with TRBD1. The V gene end was trimmed by 4 bases and the J gene end by 3 bases; junction bases not matched to a gene: 3. Germline values: CDR1 LNHDA, CDR2 SQIVND (reference sequence). This CDR3 region has 14 residues. This CDR3 reads CASSTGTDGNTIYF. The CDR3 nucleotides are TGTGCCAGTAGTACCGGGACAGATGGAAACACCATATATTTT.

This clone was counted between two and nine times. The J gene is TRBJ2-1, the V gene TRBV13, with TRBD1 matching 8 bases. V gave up 8 bases and J gave up 3 bases; unmatched junction bases: 15. Germline V lookup: CDR1 PRHDT, CDR2 FYEKMQ (reference sequence). This CDR3 is 17 amino acids long. In DNA form, the CDR3 reads TGTGCCAGCCATTCTAACAGGGGGTCCGATCTCTACAATGAGCAGTTCTTC. This encodes CASHSNRGSDLYNEQFF.

The chain employs TRBV18 and TRBJ1-3, with unresolved D. This CDR3 contains 15 residues. Germline V gene lookup returns CDR1 KGHSH and CDR2 LQKENI. Trimming pared 0 bases from V and 1 base from J, leaving 7 bases between. In DNA, the CDR3 is TGTGCCAGCTCACCACCTCCCGGGTCTGGAAACACCATATATTTT. As protein: CASSPPPGSGNTIYF. Using reference TRBV18 and TRBJ1-3 for the parts outside the CDR3, the full variable domain is NAGVMQNPRHLVRRRGQEARLRCSPMKGHSHVYWYRQLPEEGLKFMVYLQKENIIDESGMPKERFSAEFPKEGPSILRIQQVVRGDSAAYFCASSPPPGSGNTIYFGEGSWLTVV.

V and J are TRBV7-9 and TRBJ2-1; 8 bases fit TRBD2. CDR1 and CDR2 from the germline V gene are SEHNR and FQNEAQ (reference sequence). V shed 4 bases and J 6 bases; nucleotides not matched to a gene: 5. This CDR3 spans 14 amino acids. DNA of the CDR3: TGTGCCAGCAGCTATGCGGGGGGCCCCAATGAGCAGTTCTTC. It is translated as CASSYAGGPNEQFF.

The genes are TRBV27 and TRBJ2-1; TRBD2 might be the D (6 bases). CDR3 length: 16 amino acids. CDR1 and CDR2 (germline): MNHEY, SMNVEV (reference sequence). Trimming shortened V by 2 bases and J by 2 bases, and 13 bases separated the two germline ends. This chain's CDR3 is CASSLTTGTPYNEQFF. The CDR3 DNA sequence: TGTGCCAGCAGTTTAACGACTGGGACTCCCTACAATGAGCAGTTCTTC.

The V and J genes are TRBV11-2 and TRBJ2-3; D unresolved. From germline, CDR1 is SGHAT and CDR2 FQNNGV. V was trimmed by 2 bases and J by 2 bases, leaving 8 bases between them. The CDR3 is 14 residues long. CDR3 residues: CASSLMETTDTQYF. The CDR3 DNA follows: TGTGCCAGCAGCTTAATGGAGACCACAGATACGCAGTATTTT.

In regard to this clone: Different DNA sequences within this sample yield the same CDR3. V usage is TRBV13 and J usage is TRBJ2-7; 9 nucleotides agree with TRBD2. This CDR3 comprises 16 residues. With V trimmed by 5 bases and J by 2 bases, 10 bases remained unmatched. Germline-derived CDR1 and CDR2 are PRHDT and FYEKMQ (reference sequence). CDR3 bases: TGTGCCAGCAGCCTATTTAGCGGGAGAACGGCCTACGAGCAGTACTTC. It codes for CASSLFSGRTAYEQYF.

This clone was picked up a small number of times. The sample carries other DNA sequences with the same CDR3. The chain uses TRBV5-1 and TRBJ1-1; the match to TRBD1 covers 7 bases. The CDR3 has 13 amino acids. Germline V CDR1 and CDR2: SGHRS, YFSETQ. V was pared by 2 bases and J by 3 bases, with 1 base of the junction left unmatched. CDR3 coding DNA: TGCGCCAGCAGCTTTACAGGGGACACTGAAGCTTTCTTT. It yields the protein CASSFTGDTEAFF.

The chain uses TRBV7-6 and TRBJ2-5, with a weak D call TRBD2 (6 bases). The J call may be wrong; the DNA end is better matched by TRBJ2-7. CDR3 length: 15 residues. Germline CDR1 SGHVS, CDR2 FNYEAQ. The CDR3 reads CASSLGGLGRYEQYF. CDR3 in DNA: TGTGCCAGCAGCTTAGGGGGACTGGGGCGATACGAGCAGTACTTC.

This clone was detected only a few times. The V call is TRBV6-5, the J call TRBJ1-5, with 7 bases that match TRBD1. Germline loops: CDR1 MNHEY, CDR2 SVGAGI. The CDR3 extends over 14 amino acids. With 6 bases clipped from V and 1 base from J, the junction kept 3 bases outside the gene matches. The CDR3 region is CASSRDSSNQPQHF. The CDR3 DNA is TGTGCCAGCAGCCGGGACAGCAGCAATCAGCCCCAGCATTTT.

The gene calls are TRBV28 and TRBJ1-1; 9 positions agree with TRBD1. There are 14 residues in the CDR3. J gave up 1 base and V 8 bases, and 5 bases lay outside the gene matches. Germline V gives CDR1 MDHEN, CDR2 SYDVKM. The CDR3 region is CASRRDRANTEAFF. DNA of the CDR3: TGTGCCAGCCGTCGGGACAGGGCGAACACTGAAGCTTTCTTT. Looking up the rest from reference TRBV28 and TRBJ1-1 gives the full variable domain: DVKVTQSSRYLVKRTGEKVFLECVQDMDHENMFWYRQDPGLGLRLIYFSYDVKMKEKGDIPEGYSVSREKKERFSLILESASTNQTSMYLCASRRDRANTEAFFGQGTRLTVV.

The chain joins TRBV14 to TRBJ2-7; D remains ambiguous. CDR1 and CDR2 (germline): SGHDN, FVKESK. This CDR3 comprises 13 residues. V was trimmed by 4 bases and J by 2 bases, leaving 9 bases between them. CDR3 sequence (DNA): TGTGCCAGCAGCCCCGACATAGCCTACGAGCAGTACTTC. Amino acid sequence: CASSPDIAYEQYF.

The chain employs TRBV4-2 and TRBJ2-7, with 10 bases lining up with TRBD1. The CDR3 has 13 residues. Looked up from germline, CDR1 is LGHNA and CDR2 is YNFKEQ. Germline trimming cut 5 bases from V and 4 bases from J; bases unmatched to any gene: 2. The CDR3 bases are TGTGCCAGCAGCGACAGGGGGCGTTACGAGCAGTACTTC. As protein: CASSDRGRYEQYF.

DNA of the CDR3: TGCGCCAGCAGGGGGTTGGGGCTGAAAAATTCACCCCTCCACTTT. Translated: CASRGLGLKNSPLHF. The chain recombines TRBV10-2 with TRBJ1-6; TRBD1 is a possible D gene (5 bases). This CDR3 has 15 residues. Deletions cut 6 bases from V and 7 bases from J, with 16 bases between. The V gene's germline CDR1 is WSHSY and CDR2 SAAADI.

This clone has a single count. V gene TRBV5-1 combines with J gene TRBJ2-3; TRBD2 might be the D (6 bases). CDR3 length equals 14 residues. Germline values: CDR1 SGHRS, CDR2 YFSETQ. The V end was cut by 1 base, the J end by 5 bases, with 11 bases between. The CDR3 loop is CASSLTAGGDTQYF. The CDR3 DNA sequence: TGCGCCAGCAGCTTGACGGCCGGGGGAGATACGCAGTATTTT.

The J gene is TRBJ2-3, the V gene TRBV7-3, with 11 nucleotides matching TRBD2. This CDR3 has 19 amino acids. Trimming took 1 base from V and 11 from J; bases not matched to a gene: 20. CDR1 and CDR2 (germline): SGHTA, FQGTGA. Written as DNA, the CDR3 is TGTGCCAGCAGCTTAATCCCGGTTTCGGTAGCGGGAGGGCGGTCCAGGCAGTATTTT. Residues: CASSLIPVSVAGGRSRQYF.

This clone showed up just once. CDR3 amino acids: CSVKQGALYGYTF. CDR3 sequence (DNA): TGCAGCGTTAAACAGGGGGCCCTCTATGGCTACACCTTC. V and J are TRBV29-1 and TRBJ1-2, with 9 bases identical to TRBD1. V trimming: 5 bases; J trimming: 4 bases; junction bases outside the gene matches: 5. The CDR3 loop spans 13 amino acids. Germline lookup yields CDR1 SQVTM and CDR2 ANQGSEA.

The chain carries TRBV7-6 and TRBJ2-7; the D is unclear. V shed 3 bases and J shed 2 bases, with 11 bases lying between them. Germline loops: CDR1 SGHVS, CDR2 FNYEAQ. The CDR3 is 14 amino acids. CDR3 loop: CASSFSGSTYEQYF. DNA for the CDR3: TGTGCCAGCAGCTTTTCAGGATCGACCTACGAGCAGTACTTC.

V and J are TRBV5-1 and TRBJ2-7; 9 nucleotides agree with TRBD1. The CDR3 totals 14 residues. CDR1 is SGHRS, CDR2 YFSETQ, per germline. V lost 3 bases, J lost 6 bases, and 7 bases stayed unmatched. The CDR3 reads CASSSRDRVVEQYF. The DNA for the CDR3 is TGCGCCAGCAGCTCCCGGGACAGGGTAGTCGAGCAGTACTTC.

There are a few counts of this clone. The CDR3 sequence: CASRDYPGNEQFF. The CDR3 DNA reads as TGTGCCAGCCGGGACTACCCGGGCAATGAGCAGTTCTTC. The chain has TRBV6-1 and TRBJ2-1, with 7 bases matching TRBD2. The ends lost 8 bases at V and 6 bases at J; junction bases unmatched: 7. The CDR3 length is 13 residues. The germline gives CDR1 MNHNS, CDR2 SASEGT.